This entry concerns a single T cell receptor (beta chain). What it binds is not known. The CDR3 is made up of 15 amino acids. The V and J ends lost 4 bases and 4 bases, in that order; junction bases with no gene match: 6. The germline gives CDR1 LGHNT, CDR2 FRNRAP. The sample is drawn from a study of a mutant IDH1 vaccine in newly diagnosed glioma. Study as a whole: Vaccination of patients was performed eight times, in weeks 1, 3, 5, 7, 11, 15, 19 and 23. Earlier therapy was either radiotherapy, temozolomide, or both, and most got both.

Overall study results and limits: Variations in leading peripheral T cell clonotypes appeared to have no connection with pseudoprogression.

Produced via immunoSEQ multiplex PCR; TCRdb's table is partial and in-frame only. This sample has 120,000 or so clones, with about four fifths found just once. This sample's time point: week 11, during vaccination. A 20-mer mutant IDH1 peptide at 300 ug was injected subcutaneously with topical imiquimod. The gene calls are TRBV12-5 and TRBJ2-1; 8 nucleotides match TRBD1. This receptor was taken from a man in his forties with glioma. This sample comprised PBMCs, obtained from a glioma patient whose treatment included an IDH1 peptide vaccine. This CDR3 is CASGSGRDRYNEQFF. CDR3 in DNA: TGTGCTAGTGGTTCCGGCCGGGACAGGTACAATGAGCAGTTCTTC.